The 28 T cell receptor beta chains below come from one sample, sequenced in a study of T cell changes during pregnancy in multiple sclerosis. Measured with immunoSEQ multiplex PCR; TCRdb has only the in-frame clones, and not every one. The table shows about 84,000 clones, with 94% occurring only once. The specimen comprised peripheral blood, sampled in the second trimester of pregnancy. The receptor source for this set is a female donor in good health, enrolled as a control in a pregnancy study.

The CDR3: CASSLWSSSTDTQYF. CDR3 in DNA: TGTGCCAGCAGTTTATGGAGTTCTAGCACAGATACGCAGTATTTT. The chain is built from TRBV28 and TRBJ2-3; D is ambiguous. The CDR3 consists of 15 residues. V lost 0 bases and J lost 0, with 7 bases in between. Per the germline V gene, CDR1 is MDHEN and CDR2 is SYDVKM.

This clone was seen only once. The CDR3 protein is CASSLGGTSGRSSYEQYF. The DNA for the CDR3 is TGTGCCAGCAGCTTAGGAGGGACTAGCGGGAGGAGCTCCTACGAGCAGTACTTC. The rearrangement links TRBV11-3 to TRBJ2-7, with 15 bases aligning to TRBD2. Unmatched junction bases numbered 4, after V lost 1 base and J lost 0 bases. From germline, CDR1 is SGHNT and CDR2 YENEEA. CDR3 length: 18 amino acids.

The V call is TRBV9, the J call TRBJ2-1, with a weak D call TRBD2 (5 bases). The CDR3 totals 15 residues. V was pared by 0 bases and J by 2 bases, with 9 bases between. In germline, CDR1 is SGDLS, CDR2 YYNGEE. This CDR3 reads CASSVGVTTYNEQFF. In DNA form, the CDR3 reads TGTGCCAGCAGCGTAGGGGTGACTACCTACAATGAGCAGTTCTTC.

This sequence joins TRBV29-1 and TRBJ1-5; 7 bases agree with TRBD1. V gave up 7 bases and J gave up 5 bases; unmatched junction bases: 8. The CDR3 covers 13 residues. The germline gives CDR1 SQVTM, CDR2 ANQGSEA. The CDR3 loop reads CSAKETGYQPQHF. The CDR3 region has the DNA TGCAGCGCCAAAGAGACAGGGTATCAGCCCCAGCATTTT.

This clone appeared once. The chain couples TRBV9 to TRBJ1-2; weak D call: TRBD1 (6 bases). Germline V gene sequence: CDR1 SGDLS, CDR2 YYNGEE. V gave up 7 bases and J gave up 1 base, with 14 bases separating them. The CDR3 has 14 amino acids. The CDR3 reads CASGQTGLNYGYTF. In DNA form, the CDR3 reads TGTGCCAGCGGGCAGACAGGACTTAACTATGGCTACACCTTC.

The chain uses TRBV18 and TRBJ2-5; TRBD1 aligns across 7 bases. This CDR3 spans 15 amino acids. Germline V gives CDR1 KGHSH, CDR2 LQKENI. V was clipped by 4 bases and J by 7 bases; unmatched bases: 12. In DNA form, the CDR3 reads TGTGCCAGCTCACTAGAGGGACAGCTCTCGGGGACCCAGTACTTC. Translation: CASSLEGQLSGTQYF.

CDR3 DNA sequence: TGTGCCAGCAGCTTAAGACAGGGCACAGATACGCAGTATTTT. This encodes CASSLRQGTDTQYF. The rearrangement links TRBV11-1 to TRBJ2-3; tentatively, D is TRBD1 (6 bases). Germline lookup yields CDR1 SGHAT and CDR2 FQDESV (reference sequence). The CDR3 is 14 residues long. V was pared by 2 bases and J by 1 base, with 7 bases between.

This clone was counted a few times. The V and J genes are TRBV6-1 and TRBJ1-2; 7 bases agree with TRBD1. The junction had 6 bases not matched to a gene; V was cut back by 1 base and J by 4 bases. The CDR3 covers 15 residues. CDR1 and CDR2 from the germline V gene are MNHNS and SASEGT. In nucleotides, the CDR3 is TGTGCCAGCAGTGAAGGGGAAGGGGGCGGCTATGGCTACACCTTC. The encoded protein is CASSEGEGGGYGYTF.

In its sample, this clone was seen once. DNA for the CDR3: TGTGCCAGCAGCCCAACTAGGACAGTGACCTACGAGCAGTACTTC. This gives the protein CASSPTRTVTYEQYF. This chain joins TRBV27 and TRBJ2-7, with D possibly TRBD1 on 6 matching bases. Per the germline V gene, CDR1 is MNHEY and CDR2 is SMNVEV (reference sequence). V gave up 6 bases and J gave up 2 bases, with 17 bases separating them. This CDR3 spans 15 amino acids.

The V gene is TRBV5-8, the J gene TRBJ2-7, with D maybe TRBD2 (5 bases). The germline V gene has CDR1 SGHTS and CDR2 YDEGEE. Trimming cost V 2 bases and J 11 bases, with 17 bases left between them. This CDR3 spans 13 amino acids. CDR3 amino acids: CASSFFTRVEEYF. The CDR3 nucleotides are TGTGCCAGCAGCTTCTTTACAAGGGTGGAGGAGTACTTC.

V usage is TRBV5-8 and J usage is TRBJ1-5; 7 positions agree with TRBD1. The ends lost 0 bases at V and 6 bases at J; junction bases unmatched: 9. The CDR3 runs 16 residues. Germline CDR1 and CDR2: SGHTS and YDEGEE. The CDR3 is CASSLAGGNPAQPQHF. The DNA of the CDR3 is TGTGCCAGCAGCTTGGCAGGGGGGAACCCCGCTCAGCCCCAGCATTTT.

This sequence joins TRBV2 and TRBJ2-2; TRBD1 is a possible D gene (6 bases). With 5 bases removed from V and 6 bases from J, the gap between germline ends came to 13 bases. CDR3 length: 14 amino acids. Germline-derived CDR1 and CDR2 are SNHLY and FYNNEI. The chain's CDR3 is CASSSTGLSGELFF. DNA of the CDR3: TGTGCCAGCAGTTCGACAGGCCTGTCCGGGGAGCTGTTTTTT.

J is TRBJ1-1 and V is TRBV5-1, with 7 bases lining up with TRBD1. The V gene end was trimmed by 3 bases and the J gene end by 1 base; junction bases not matched to a gene: 6. Germline V lookup: CDR1 SGHRS, CDR2 YFSETQ. The CDR3 covers 15 residues. CDR3 protein: CASSSKPGGNTEAFF. The CDR3 nucleotides are TGCGCCAGCAGCTCCAAACCAGGGGGGAACACTGAAGCTTTCTTT.

This clone was counted once. J is TRBJ2-5 and V is TRBV10-3; tentative D call: TRBD1 (6 bases). Germline-derived CDR1 and CDR2 are ENHRY and SYGVKD. The CDR3 spans 15 residues. Trimming removed 3 bases at V and 0 bases at J, with 11 bases between. CDR3 DNA: TGTGCCATCAGTGACGCGACAGGCTACCAAGAGACCCAGTACTTC. Its protein is CAISDATGYQETQYF.

This chain joins TRBV27 and TRBJ1-1; 7 bases are shared with TRBD1. The CDR3 has 15 residues. Germline loops: CDR1 MNHEY, CDR2 SMNVEV (reference sequence). Germline trimming cut 6 bases from V and 1 base from J; bases unmatched to any gene: 8. The CDR3 here is CASSLDGDRNTEAFF. CDR3 coding DNA: TGTGCCAGCAGCCTCGACGGGGACAGGAACACTGAAGCTTTCTTT.

The chain is built from TRBV11-2 and TRBJ1-4; D gene unclear. Germline CDR1 SGHAT, CDR2 FQNNGV. The ends were cut back, 3 bases at V and 4 bases at J, with 15 bases in the middle. The CDR3 is 16 residues long. For the CDR3, the DNA is TGTGCCAGCAGCTTGTTTTGGGCCACCAATAATGAAAAACTGTTTTTT. Encoded protein: CASSLFWATNNEKLFF. The variable domain in full, completed from reference TRBV11-2 and TRBJ1-4, reads EAGVAQSPRYKIIEKRQSVAFWCNPISGHATLYWYQQILGQGPKLLIQFQNNGVVDDSQLPKDRFSAERLKGVDSTLKIQPAKLEDSAVYLCASSLFWATNNEKLFFGSGTQLSVL.

Comment on this clone: The same CDR3 can be traced to other DNA sequences in this sample. This sequence joins TRBV5-1 and TRBJ2-7, with no clear D. Germline CDR1 SGHRS, CDR2 YFSETQ. The CDR3 has 14 residues. The V gene lost 0 bases and the J gene lost 1 base, with 8 bases spanning the gap. CDR3 DNA: TGCGCCAGCAGCTTGGCCGGGTCATCCTACGAGCAGTACTTC. This codes for CASSLAGSSYEQYF.

This chain connects TRBV5-8 to TRBJ2-7; possible D gene TRBD2, 6 bases. V was cut by 4 bases and J by 0 bases, with 20 bases left in between. Germline V gene lookup returns CDR1 SGHTS and CDR2 YDEGEE. This CDR3 is built from 17 residues. CDR3 loop: CASSPQEGRLSSYEQYF. The CDR3 DNA is TGTGCCAGCAGCCCCCAGGAGGGGCGCTTAAGCTCCTACGAGCAGTACTTC. Drawing the rest from reference TRBV5-8 and TRBJ2-7, the complete variable domain is EAGVTQSPTHLIKTRGQQATLRCSPISGHTSVYWYQQALGLGLQFLLWYDEGEERNRGNFPPRFSGRQFPNYSSELNVNALELEDSALYLCASSPQEGRLSSYEQYFGPGTRLTVT.

This chain uses TRBV5-1 with TRBJ1-2; the D gene is possibly TRBD1 (6 bases). Trimming pared 6 bases from V and 4 bases from J, leaving 13 bases between. Germline V CDR1 and CDR2: SGHRS, YFSETQ. This CDR3 contains 13 residues. In DNA form, the CDR3 reads TGCGCCAGCACAACGGACAGCCCCTATGGCTACACCTTC. Residues: CASTTDSPYGYTF.

The chain combines TRBV11-2 with TRBJ2-2, with 7 bases lining up with TRBD2. The CDR3 extends over 15 amino acids. Germline V gene data show CDR1 as SGHAT and CDR2 as FQNNGV. V lost 5 bases and J lost 0; bases outside the gene matches: 3. CDR3 in DNA: TGTGCCAGCAGCAAGGGACTAACGAACACCGGGGAGCTGTTTTTT. Amino acid sequence: CASSKGLTNTGELFF.

The rearrangement uses TRBV27 and TRBJ2-3, with a possible D match to TRBD2 (6 bases). Trimming stripped 4 bases from V and 3 bases from J, with 17 bases between. The CDR3 covers 16 residues. Germline lookup yields CDR1 MNHEY and CDR2 SMNVEV (reference sequence). For the CDR3, the DNA is TGTGCCAGCAGTTCCGACGCCTATCGGGGGACAGATACGCAGTATTTT. Protein: CASSSDAYRGTDTQYF.

The chain combines TRBV6-6 with TRBJ2-7, with 9 bases identical to TRBD1. Germline CDR1 and CDR2: MNHNY and SVGAGI (reference sequence). Trimming removed 6 bases from V and 2 bases from J; junction bases left unmatched: 5. CDR3 length equals 14 residues. The CDR3 region is CASRPGQGAYEQYF. The DNA for the CDR3 is TGTGCCAGCAGGCCGGGACAGGGAGCCTACGAGCAGTACTTC.

This chain uses TRBV23-1 with TRBJ2-7, with 8 bases aligning to TRBD1. TRBV23-1 is an ORF, and what it does is uncertain. Trimming at V came to 10 bases and at J to 3 bases, leaving 8 bases not matched to a gene. The CDR3 contains 13 residues. CDR3: CATVTGDDYEQYF. In nucleotides, the CDR3 is TGCGCCACCGTGACAGGGGATGACTACGAGCAGTACTTC.

V is TRBV28 and J is TRBJ1-5; D may be TRBD1 (5 bases). V gave up 5 bases and J gave up 6 bases, with 23 bases separating them. The CDR3 has 17 residues. Germline V CDR1 and CDR2: MDHEN, SYDVKM. CDR3 sequence (DNA): TGTGCCAGCAGTACCAGGACCGAACCCAGGGCGCGTCAGCCCCAGCATTTT. This encodes CASSTRTEPRARQPQHF.

The V and J genes are TRBV27 and TRBJ2-7, with D perhaps matching TRBD1 (5 bases). The CDR3 runs 12 residues. Trimming took off 2 bases at V and 5 bases at J, with 7 bases between the two ends. Germline V gene sequence: CDR1 MNHEY, CDR2 SMNVEV (reference sequence). The CDR3 region has the DNA TGTGCCAGCAGTTTACAGGGTGACGAGCAGTACTTC. Translating gives CASSLQGDEQYF.

CDR3 loop: CASSSRGMNTEAFF. In nucleotides, the CDR3 is TGTGCCAGCAGCTCAAGGGGTATGAACACTGAAGCTTTCTTT. The rearrangement links TRBV11-2 to TRBJ1-1; the D gene is possibly TRBD1 (5 bases). This CDR3 region has 14 residues. Per the germline V gene, CDR1 is SGHAT and CDR2 is FQNNGV. Trimming pared 4 bases from V and 0 bases from J, leaving 9 bases between. The full variable domain, rest sourced from reference TRBV11-2 and TRBJ1-1, is EAGVAQSPRYKIIEKRQSVAFWCNPISGHATLYWYQQILGQGPKLLIQFQNNGVVDDSQLPKDRFSAERLKGVDSTLKIQPAKLEDSAVYLCASSSRGMNTEAFFGQGTRLTVV.

The rearrangement links TRBV2 to TRBJ2-1; 8 bases are shared with TRBD2. Unmatched junction bases numbered 5, after V lost 9 bases and J lost 4 bases. The CDR3 runs 13 residues. CDR1 SNHLY and CDR2 FYNNEI come from the germline V gene. The CDR3 is CARSGGRYNEQFF. CDR3 nucleotides: TGTGCCAGAAGCGGGGGTAGGTACAATGAGCAGTTCTTC.

V is TRBV7-8 and J is TRBJ1-2, with D possibly matching TRBD1 (6 bases). V was pared by 5 bases and J by 0 bases, with 13 bases between. CDR1 and CDR2 from the germline V gene are SGHVS and FQNEAQ. CDR3 length: 15 amino acids. CDR3 coding DNA: TGTGCCAGCAGCGCACGTCGGGACACTAACTATGGCTACACCTTC. Translating it yields CASSARRDTNYGYTF. Looking up the rest from reference TRBV7-8 and TRBJ1-2 gives the full variable domain: GAGVSQSPRYKVAKRGQDVALRCDPISGHVSLFWYQQALGQGPEFLTYFQNEAQLDKSGLPSDRFFAERPEGSVSTLKIQRTQQEDSAVYLCASSARRDTNYGYTFGSGTRLTVV.